The T cell receptor (beta chain) described here comes from a study of cytomegalovirus exposure and HLA in healthy donors. Study-level findings and limits: Later on, an analysis tied some 17,000 TCR beta sequences to HLA alleles at 0.05 false discovery rate. Links to common viral pathogens appeared, in a later analysis, for several of the most significant clusters. DRB1 had the most TCR associations and HLA-C the fewest, a later analysis found, with rates varying by HLA locus.

The PCR had 60 Vbeta and 13 Jbeta primers. Generated by immunoSEQ multiplex PCR, the TCRdb table keeps only in-frame clones and is missing some. The table lists 75,000 to 95,000 clones, 69% of them singletons, with 2.5% to 3% in the top ten. This CDR3 is built from 13 residues. Germline CDR1 LGHNA, CDR2 YSLEER. Between the trimmed V and J ends, which lost 0 bases and 5 bases, there was a span of 7 bases. For this clone: Its specificity is not known.

The chain links TRBV4-3 to TRBJ2-5; D is ambiguous. Sequencing input: PBMCs. The sequence came from a man in his forties or fifties in good health and CMV-seronegative. Here the CDR3 DNA reads TGCGCCAGCAGCCAAGATCCGTATGAGACCCAGTACTTC. Translated, it gives CASSQDPYETQYF.